These T cell receptor beta chains were read from a single sample in a study of regulatory T cells in long-lasting Graves disease. Using its own MiXCR run on the multiplex PCR reads, TCRdb lists one record per CDR3 protein. The data hold around 460,000 distinct CDR3 sequences, with about 22% observed a single time. This sample comprised peripheral blood mononuclear cells (PBMCs), obtained when the disease was refractory, from a patient treated with antithyroid drugs. Source of these receptors: a female donor with Graves disease. Each CDR3 is given with its conserved first and last residue. D genes are given only for firm matches.

d_call,v_call,j_call,cdr3_aa
.,TRBV20-1,TRBJ1-2,CSASKGINGYTF
.,TRBV13,TRBJ2-7,CASSSRAFSYEQYF
.,TRBV3-1,TRBJ2-7,CASSQSFDTGQYF
.,TRBV3-1,TRBJ2-5,CASRTGGETQYF
.,TRBV3-1,.,CATNRGGTQFF
.,TRBV28,TRBJ2-7,CASSVRPLEQYF
.,TRBV7-2,TRBJ2-1,CASSPQGGSSDEQFF
.,TRBV6-1,TRBJ1-3,CASSEYGEGAGNTIYF
.,TRBV5-1,TRBJ2-2,CASSRGANTGELFF
.,TRBV6-5,TRBJ2-7,CASSYNTGHEQYF
TRBD1,TRBV12-3/TRBV12-4,TRBJ1-5,CASNYQGALGQPQHF
.,TRBV11-1,TRBJ1-6,CASSLRRNGESPLHF
.,TRBV7-2,TRBJ1-2,CASSKGQHYTF
.,TRBV28,TRBJ2-3,CASRASGTDTQYF
.,TRBV28,TRBJ2-4,CASSLLASTKNIQYF
.,TRBV12-3/TRBV12-4,TRBJ2-3,CASSTSTDTQYF
.,TRBV7-3,TRBJ2-1,CASSRGARDEQFF
TRBD1,TRBV19,TRBJ2-7,CASSTGQGDGEQYF
.,TRBV6-5,TRBJ2-7,CASSYRGNEQYF
.,TRBV6-6,TRBJ1-4,CASSYSGRTETANEKLFF
TRBD1,TRBV28,TRBJ1-1,CASSYRDRGLLIPRNTEAFF
.,TRBV5-1,TRBJ2-3,CASSLGTGGTDTQYF
.,TRBV29-1,TRBJ1-6,CSAEGSLDSPLHF
.,TRBV6-5,TRBJ1-1,CASSYGRLTEAFF
.,TRBV28,TRBJ1-2,CASSLTGPYGYTF
.,TRBV20-1,TRBJ1-2,CSARPDLGYGYTF
.,TRBV6-9,TRBJ1-2,CASSYGGGGDYGYTF
TRBD1,TRBV3-1,TRBJ2-7,CASSQEGTGGEQYF